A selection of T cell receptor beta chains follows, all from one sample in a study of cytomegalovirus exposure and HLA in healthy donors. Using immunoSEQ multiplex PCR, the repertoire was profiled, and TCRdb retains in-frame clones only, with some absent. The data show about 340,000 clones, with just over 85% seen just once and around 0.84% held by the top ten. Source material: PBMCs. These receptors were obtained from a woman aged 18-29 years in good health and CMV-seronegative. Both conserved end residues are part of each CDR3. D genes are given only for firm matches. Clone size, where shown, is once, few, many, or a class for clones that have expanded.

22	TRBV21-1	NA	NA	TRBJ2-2	TGTGCCAGCAGCTGTCCACCCCACAAGAGGACAGGAGTTCCTCCGAACACCGGGGAGCTGTTTTTT	CASSCPPHKRTGVPPNTGELFF
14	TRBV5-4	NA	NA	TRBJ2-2	TGTGCCAGCAGCTTGGGACAGAACACCGGGGAGCTGTTTTTT	CASSLGQNTGELFF
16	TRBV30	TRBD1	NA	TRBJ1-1	TGTGCCTGGAGTGTACCGCCGGGACAGGGGAACACTGAAGCTTTCTTT	CAWSVPPGQGNTEAFF
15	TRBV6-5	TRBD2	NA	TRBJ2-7	TGTGCCAGCAGTTCCTTGACTAGCGGGAGTTACGAGCAGTACTTC	CASSSLTSGSYEQYF
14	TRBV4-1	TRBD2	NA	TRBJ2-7	TGCGCCAGCAGCCAAGTAGCGGGAGCCCCCGAGCAGTACTTC	CASSQVAGAPEQYF
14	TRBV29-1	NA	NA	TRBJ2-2	TGCAGCGTTGTAACGCAGGAGAACACCGGGGAGCTGTTTTTT	CSVVTQENTGELFF
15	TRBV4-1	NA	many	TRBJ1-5	TGCGCCAGCAGCCAGGCGACAGGAGGCCCGGGGCCCCAGCATTTT	CASSQATGGPGPQHF
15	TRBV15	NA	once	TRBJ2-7	TGTGCCACCAGCAGAGATCCGGGCAGGGCCTACGAGCAGTACTTC	CATSRDPGRAYEQYF
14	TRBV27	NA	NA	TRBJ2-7	TGTGCCAGCAGTTTATCTAGCGGCTCCTACGAGCAGTACTTC	CASSLSSGSYEQYF
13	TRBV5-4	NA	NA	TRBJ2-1	TGTGCCAGCAGCCTCAAGGACTCGGATGAGCAGTTCTTC	CASSLKDSDEQFF
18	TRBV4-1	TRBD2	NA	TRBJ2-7	TGCGCCAGCAGCCAACTTCTGGGGCACGCGGGAGCCACCTACGAGCAGTACTTC	CASSQLLGHAGATYEQYF
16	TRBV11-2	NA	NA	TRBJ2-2	TGTGCCAGCAGCTTCCGGACAGCCCCGAACACCGGGGAGCTGTTTTTT	CASSFRTAPNTGELFF
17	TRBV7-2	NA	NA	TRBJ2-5	TGTGCCAGCAGCTTAAGGACAATTGGGCAGGGGACGATGGACCAGTACTTC	CASSLRTIGQGTMDQYF
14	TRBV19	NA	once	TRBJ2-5	TGTGCCAGTAGTATAGTCAAGGGGGAAGAGACCCAGTACTTC	CASSIVKGEETQYF
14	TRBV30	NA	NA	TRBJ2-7	TGTGCCTGGAGTGTACCAGGCAGCTCCTACGAGCAGTACTTC	CAWSVPGSSYEQYF
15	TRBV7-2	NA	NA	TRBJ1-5	TGTGCCAGCAGCTTAGGGGGGGGGTTGAATCAGCCCCAGCATTTT	CASSLGGGLNQPQHF
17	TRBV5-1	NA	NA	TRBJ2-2	TGCGCCAGCAGCTTGGTTTTTGGCAGGGGGAACACCGGGGAGCTGTTTTTT	CASSLVFGRGNTGELFF
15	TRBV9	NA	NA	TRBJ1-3	TGTGCCAGCAGTCGGGAGTGGGACTCTGGAAACACCATATATTTT	CASSREWDSGNTIYF
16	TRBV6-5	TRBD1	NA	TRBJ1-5	TGTGCCAGCAGTTACTACGGGACAGGGGGAAATCAGCCCCAGCATTTT	CASSYYGTGGNQPQHF
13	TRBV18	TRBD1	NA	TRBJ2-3	TGTGCCAGCTCACAGGGGGCCACAGATACGCAGTATTTT	CASSQGATDTQYF
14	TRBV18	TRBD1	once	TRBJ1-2	TGTGCCAGCTCACCGGGACAGGGAAGTTATGGCTACACCTTC	CASSPGQGSYGYTF
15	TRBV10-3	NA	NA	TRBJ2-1	TGTGCCATCAGACAATCCGGGGGCTCCTACAATGAGCAGTTCTTC	CAIRQSGGSYNEQFF
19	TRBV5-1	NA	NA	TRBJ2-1	TGCGCCAGCAGCTCGGAGCGGCCCGGATTTTCCACTACCTACAATGAGCAGTTCTTC	CASSSERPGFSTTYNEQFF
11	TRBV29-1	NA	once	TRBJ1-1	TGCAGCGCCTCTATGAACACTGAAGCTTTCTTT	CSASMNTEAFF
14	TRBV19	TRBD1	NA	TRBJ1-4	TGTGCCAGTAGTATTGGGACAGAAAATGAAAAACTGTTTTTT	CASSIGTENEKLFF
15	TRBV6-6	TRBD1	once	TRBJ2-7	TGTGCCAGCAGTCCCCCCCGGGACAGGGGCGGACCTAGCTACTTC	CASSPPRDRGGPSYF
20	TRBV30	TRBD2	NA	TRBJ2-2	TGTGCCTGGAGCCCCAACAGGGCGACTAGCGGGAGAATGAACACCGGGGAGCTGTTTTTT	CAWSPNRATSGRMNTGELFF
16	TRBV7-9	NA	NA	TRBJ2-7	TGTGCCAGCAGCCCAGGATGGGGGGACGTATTGGACGAGCAGTACTTC	CASSPGWGDVLDEQYF
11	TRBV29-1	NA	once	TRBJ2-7	TGCAGCGTTAAGGACAGTGACGAGCAGTACTTC	CSVKDSDEQYF
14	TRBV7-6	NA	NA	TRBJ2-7	TGTGCCAGCAGCTTAGCGGGAGTGACTTACGAGCAGTACTTC	CASSLAGVTYEQYF
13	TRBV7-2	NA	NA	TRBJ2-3	TGTGCCAGCAGCTTTATAGTCACAGATACGCAGTATTTT	CASSFIVTDTQYF
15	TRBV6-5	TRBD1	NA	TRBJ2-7	TGTGCCAGCAGTTCGAACAGGGGATCCTCCTACGAGCAGTACTTC	CASSSNRGSSYEQYF
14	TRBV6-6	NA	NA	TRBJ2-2	TGTGCCAGCAGGACACAGGGCAACACCGGGGAGCTGTTTTTT	CASRTQGNTGELFF
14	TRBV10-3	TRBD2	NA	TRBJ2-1	TGTGCCATCAGTGAGGGACTAGCGGACAATGAGCAGTTCTTC	CAISEGLADNEQFF
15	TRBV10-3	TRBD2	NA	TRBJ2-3	TGTGCCATCAGGGGACTAGCGGGAGAGAGAGATACGCAGTATTTT	CAIRGLAGERDTQYF
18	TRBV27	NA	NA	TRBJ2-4	TGTGCCAGCAGTTTATCTCCCTTGCCAGGCGGAGGCAAAAACATTCAGTACTTC	CASSLSPLPGGGKNIQYF
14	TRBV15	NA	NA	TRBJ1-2	TGTGCCACCAGCAGAGATAAGGTAGCCTATGGCTACACCTTC	CATSRDKVAYGYTF
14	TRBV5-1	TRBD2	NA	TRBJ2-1	TGCGCCAGCGCTGAGGCTAGCGGACACAATGAGCAGTTCTTC	CASAEASGHNEQFF
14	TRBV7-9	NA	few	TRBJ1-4	TGTGCCAGCAGCTTAGCAACCGGTAATGAAAAACTGTTTTTT	CASSLATGNEKLFF
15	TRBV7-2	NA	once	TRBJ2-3	TGTGCCAGCAGCTTAGGTGCGCGGCAGACAGATACGCAGTATTTT	CASSLGARQTDTQYF
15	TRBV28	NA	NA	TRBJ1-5	TGTGCCAGCAGCCCCCAACAGGGTGTGTATCAGCCCCAGCATTTT	CASSPQQGVYQPQHF